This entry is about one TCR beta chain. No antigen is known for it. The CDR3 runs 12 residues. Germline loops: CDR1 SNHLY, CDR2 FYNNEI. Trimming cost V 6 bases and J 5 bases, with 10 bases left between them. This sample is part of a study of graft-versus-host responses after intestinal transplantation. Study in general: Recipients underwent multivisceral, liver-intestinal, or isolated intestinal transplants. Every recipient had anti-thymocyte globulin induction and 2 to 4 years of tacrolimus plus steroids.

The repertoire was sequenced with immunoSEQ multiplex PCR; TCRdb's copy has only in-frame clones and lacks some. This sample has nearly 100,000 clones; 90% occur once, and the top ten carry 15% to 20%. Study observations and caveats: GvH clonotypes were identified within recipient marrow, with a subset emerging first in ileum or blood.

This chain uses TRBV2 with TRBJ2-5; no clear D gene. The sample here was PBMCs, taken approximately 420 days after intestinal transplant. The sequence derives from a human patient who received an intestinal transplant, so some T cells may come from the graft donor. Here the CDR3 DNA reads TGTGCCAGCAGCCCGACCGGGGAGACCCAGTACTTC. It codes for CASSPTGETQYF.